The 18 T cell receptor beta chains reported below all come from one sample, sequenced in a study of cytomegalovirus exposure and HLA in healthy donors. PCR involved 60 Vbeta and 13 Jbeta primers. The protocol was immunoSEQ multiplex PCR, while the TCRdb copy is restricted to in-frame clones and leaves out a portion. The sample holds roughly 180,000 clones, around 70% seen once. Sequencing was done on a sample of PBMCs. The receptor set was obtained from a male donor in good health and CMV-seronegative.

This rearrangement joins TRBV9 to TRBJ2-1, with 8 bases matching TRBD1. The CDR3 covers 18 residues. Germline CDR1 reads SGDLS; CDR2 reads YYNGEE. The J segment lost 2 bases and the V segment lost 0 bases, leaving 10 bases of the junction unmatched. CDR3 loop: CASSVASGTGGTYNEQFF. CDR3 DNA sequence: TGTGCCAGCAGCGTAGCCTCGGGTACAGGGGGGACCTACAATGAGCAGTTCTTC.

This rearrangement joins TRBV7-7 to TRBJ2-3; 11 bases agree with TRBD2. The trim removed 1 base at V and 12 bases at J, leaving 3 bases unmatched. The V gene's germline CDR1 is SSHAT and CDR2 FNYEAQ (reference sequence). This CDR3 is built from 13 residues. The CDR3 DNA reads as TGTGCCAGCAGCTTAGACGGGACTAGCGGACAGTATTTT. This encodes CASSLDGTSGQYF.

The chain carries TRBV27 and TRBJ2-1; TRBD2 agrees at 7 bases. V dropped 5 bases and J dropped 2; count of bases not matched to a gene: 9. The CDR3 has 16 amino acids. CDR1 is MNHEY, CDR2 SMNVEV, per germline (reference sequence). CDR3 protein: CASSTRGGGAYNEQFF. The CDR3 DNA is TGTGCCAGCAGTACCCGCGGGGGAGGGGCCTACAATGAGCAGTTCTTC.

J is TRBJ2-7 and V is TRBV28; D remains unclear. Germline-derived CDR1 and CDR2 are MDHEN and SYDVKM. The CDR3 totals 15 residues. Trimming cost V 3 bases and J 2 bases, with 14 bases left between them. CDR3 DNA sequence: TGTGCCAGCAGTTTGGAGAGAACACTTCCCTACGAGCAGTACTTC. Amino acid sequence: CASSLERTLPYEQYF.

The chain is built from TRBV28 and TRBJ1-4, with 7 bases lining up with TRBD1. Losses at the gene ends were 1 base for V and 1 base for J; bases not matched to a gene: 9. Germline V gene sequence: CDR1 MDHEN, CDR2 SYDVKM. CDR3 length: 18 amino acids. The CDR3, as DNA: TGTGCCAGCAGTTTATCTCTGAGGCAGGGGGGAACTAATGAAAAACTGTTTTTT. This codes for CASSLSLRQGGTNEKLFF.

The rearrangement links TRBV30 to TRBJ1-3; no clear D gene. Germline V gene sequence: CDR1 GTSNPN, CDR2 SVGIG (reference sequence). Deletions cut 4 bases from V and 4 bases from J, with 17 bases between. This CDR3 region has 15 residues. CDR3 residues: CAWTLGWTGGNTIYF. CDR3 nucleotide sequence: TGTGCCTGGACGCTGGGCTGGACTGGAGGAAACACCATATATTTT.

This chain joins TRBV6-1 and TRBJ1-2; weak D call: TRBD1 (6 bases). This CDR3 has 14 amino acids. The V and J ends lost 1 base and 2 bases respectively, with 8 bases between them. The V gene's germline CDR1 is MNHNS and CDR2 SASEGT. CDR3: CASSEGGQNYGYTF. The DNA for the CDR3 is TGTGCCAGCAGTGAAGGGGGGCAGAACTATGGCTACACCTTC.

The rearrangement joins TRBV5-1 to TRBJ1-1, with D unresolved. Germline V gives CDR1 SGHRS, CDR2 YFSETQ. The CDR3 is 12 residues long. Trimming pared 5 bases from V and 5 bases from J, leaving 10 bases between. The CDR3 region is CASRYARTEAFF. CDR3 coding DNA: TGCGCCAGCAGGTACGCGCGAACTGAAGCTTTCTTT.

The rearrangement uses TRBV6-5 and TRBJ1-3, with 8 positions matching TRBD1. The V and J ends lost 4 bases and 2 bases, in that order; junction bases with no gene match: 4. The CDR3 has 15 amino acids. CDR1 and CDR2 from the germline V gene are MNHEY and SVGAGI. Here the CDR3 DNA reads TGTGCCAGCAGTTCAGGGGGCGCCCCTGGAAACACCATATATTTT. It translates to CASSSGGAPGNTIYF.

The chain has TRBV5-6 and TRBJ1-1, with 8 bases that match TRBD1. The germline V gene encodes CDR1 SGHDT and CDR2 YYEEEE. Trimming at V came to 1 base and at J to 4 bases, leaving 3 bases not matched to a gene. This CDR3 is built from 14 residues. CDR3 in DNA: TGTGCCAGCAGCTTGCAGGGGGCGGTCACTGAAGCTTTCTTT. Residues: CASSLQGAVTEAFF.

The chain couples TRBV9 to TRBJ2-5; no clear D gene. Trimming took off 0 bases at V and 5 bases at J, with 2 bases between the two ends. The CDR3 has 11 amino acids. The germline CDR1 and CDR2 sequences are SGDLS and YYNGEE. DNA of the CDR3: TGTGCCAGCAGCGTAGCGGAGACCCAGTACTTC. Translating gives CASSVAETQYF.

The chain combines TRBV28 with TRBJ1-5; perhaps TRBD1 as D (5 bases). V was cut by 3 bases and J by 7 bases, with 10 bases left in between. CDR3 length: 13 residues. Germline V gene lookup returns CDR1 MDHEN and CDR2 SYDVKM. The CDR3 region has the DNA TGTGCCAGCAGTTTCGCAGGGCGCCAGCCCCAGCATTTT. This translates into CASSFAGRQPQHF.

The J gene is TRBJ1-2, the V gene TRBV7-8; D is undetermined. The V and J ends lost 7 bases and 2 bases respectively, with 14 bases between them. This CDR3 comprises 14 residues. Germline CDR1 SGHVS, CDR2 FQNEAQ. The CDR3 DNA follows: TGTGCCAGCACCCCCGACGGAGTGAACTATGGCTACACCTTC. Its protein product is CASTPDGVNYGYTF.

CDR3 in amino acids: CAWESSGVSVSGNTIYF. CDR3 DNA sequence: TGTGCCTGGGAAAGTTCAGGGGTGTCGGTCTCTGGAAACACCATATATTTT. The rearrangement links TRBV30 to TRBJ1-3; weak D call: TRBD1 (6 bases). CDR1 is GTSNPN, CDR2 SVGIG, per germline (reference sequence). This CDR3 is built from 17 residues. The V and J ends lost 5 bases and 0 bases respectively, with 20 bases between them.

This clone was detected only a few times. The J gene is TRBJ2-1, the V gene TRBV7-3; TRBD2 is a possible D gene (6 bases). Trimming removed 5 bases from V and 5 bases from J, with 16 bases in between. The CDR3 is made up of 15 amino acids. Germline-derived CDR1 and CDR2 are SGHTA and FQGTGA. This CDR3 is CASSRIGGENNEQFF. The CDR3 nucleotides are TGTGCCAGCAGCCGAATCGGGGGAGAAAACAATGAGCAGTTCTTC.

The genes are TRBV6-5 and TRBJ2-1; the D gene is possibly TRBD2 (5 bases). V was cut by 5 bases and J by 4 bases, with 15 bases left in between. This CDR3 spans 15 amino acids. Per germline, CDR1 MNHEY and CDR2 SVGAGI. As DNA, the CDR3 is TGTGCCAGCAGTCCCTCTAAAGGGAGTTACAATGAGCAGTTCTTC. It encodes CASSPSKGSYNEQFF.

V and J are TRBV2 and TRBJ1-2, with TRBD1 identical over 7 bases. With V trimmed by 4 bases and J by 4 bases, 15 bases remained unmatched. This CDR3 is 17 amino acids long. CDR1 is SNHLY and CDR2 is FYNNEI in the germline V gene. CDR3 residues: CASSGERGLNIAYGYTF. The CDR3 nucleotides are TGTGCCAGCAGTGGTGAAAGGGGGCTTAACATCGCCTATGGCTACACCTTC.

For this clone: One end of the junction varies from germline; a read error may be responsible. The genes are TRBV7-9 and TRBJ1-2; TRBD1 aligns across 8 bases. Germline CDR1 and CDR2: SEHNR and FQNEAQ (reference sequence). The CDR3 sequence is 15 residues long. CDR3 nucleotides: TGTTCCAGCAGCCAACTCAGGGGGCGGAGGTATGGCTACACCTTC. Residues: CSSSQLRGRRYGYTF. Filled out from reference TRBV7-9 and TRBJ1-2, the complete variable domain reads DTGVSQNPRHKITKRGQNVTFRCDPISEHNRLYWYRQTLGQGPEFLTYFQNEAQLEKSRLLSDRFSAERPKGSFSTLEIQRTEQGDSAMYLCSSSQLRGRRYGYTFGSGTRLTVV.